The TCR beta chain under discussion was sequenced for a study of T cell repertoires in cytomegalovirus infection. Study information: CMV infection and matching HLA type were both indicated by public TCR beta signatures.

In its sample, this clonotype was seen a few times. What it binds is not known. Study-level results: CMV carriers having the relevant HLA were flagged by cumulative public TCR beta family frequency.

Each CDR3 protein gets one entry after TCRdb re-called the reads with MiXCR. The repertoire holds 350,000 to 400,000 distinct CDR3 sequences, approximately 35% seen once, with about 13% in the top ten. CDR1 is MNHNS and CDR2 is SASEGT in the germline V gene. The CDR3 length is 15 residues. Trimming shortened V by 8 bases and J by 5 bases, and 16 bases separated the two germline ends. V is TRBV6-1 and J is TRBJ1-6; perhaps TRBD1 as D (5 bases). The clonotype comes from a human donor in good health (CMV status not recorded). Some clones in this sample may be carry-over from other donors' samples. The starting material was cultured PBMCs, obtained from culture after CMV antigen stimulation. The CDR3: CASSIQTVNNSPLHF. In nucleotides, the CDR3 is TGTGCCAGCTCAATCCAGACAGTCAATAATTCACCCCTCCACTTT.